This TCR beta chain was sequenced in a study of cytomegalovirus exposure and HLA in healthy donors. Study results and caveats: TCR beta chains associated with HLA were, in a later analysis, more clonally expanded than equally common others. An analysis done earlier found most TCR beta V segments productive about 90% or about 30% of the time.

Donors showed nominal health when sampled, although they likely had unrecorded immune exposures. The PCR ran on 60 Vbeta and 13 Jbeta primers. The table came from immunoSEQ multiplex PCR; TCRdb's copy has only in-frame clones and leaves some out. The sample carries roughly 110,000 clones, 82% recorded once. On this clone itself: The antigen remains unidentified.

Germline values: CDR1 MNHNY, CDR2 SVGAGI (reference sequence). Trimming removed 5 bases at V and 4 bases at J, with 11 bases between. The CDR3 totals 14 residues. The sequencing input was PBMCs. V gene TRBV6-6 combines with J gene TRBJ2-2; weak D call: TRBD2 (5 bases). The TCR comes from a man aged 25 to 45 in good health and CMV-seropositive. As DNA, the CDR3 is TGTGCCAGCAGTATACTCGGGATCACCGGGGAGCTGTTTTTT. This gives the protein CASSILGITGELFF.